The rows below give T cell receptor beta chains drawn from one sample of a study of blood T cell repertoires in COVID-19. Using immunoSEQ multiplex PCR, the repertoire was profiled, and TCRdb retains in-frame clones only, with some absent. The data show roughly 100,000 clones, around 83% seen once. The sample taken for sequencing was peripheral blood. The receptors were sampled from a woman of 80 years or more with acute or convalescent COVID-19. CDR3s include the opening cysteine and the closing phenylalanine or tryptophan. The order of the fields is J gene, CDR3 length, clone size, V gene, D gene, CDR3 DNA, CDR3 protein. The D gene is left open where the match is weak. Part of the rows lack a size; the others show once, few, many or a class for expanded clones.

j_call: TRBJ1-5
cdr3_length: 13
clone_size: .
v_call: TRBV28
d_call: .
cdr3_nt: TGTGCCAGCAGCCTAGAGGGTTTTCGGCCCCAGCATTTT
cdr3_aa: CASSLEGFRPQHF

j_call: TRBJ1-4
cdr3_length: 15
clone_size: .
v_call: TRBV5-5
d_call: TRBD1
cdr3_nt: TGTGCCAGCAGCTTCCGACAGGGATCTAATGAAAAACTGTTTTTT
cdr3_aa: CASSFRQGSNEKLFF

j_call: TRBJ2-1
cdr3_length: 14
clone_size: once
v_call: TRBV5-1
d_call: .
cdr3_nt: TGCGCCAGCTCCTATCCGGGACTGACGAATGAGCAGTTCTTC
cdr3_aa: CASSYPGLTNEQFF

j_call: TRBJ1-4
cdr3_length: 15
clone_size: .
v_call: TRBV11-2
d_call: TRBD1
cdr3_nt: TGTGCCAGCAGCTTAGGCCAGGGGGCGAATGAAAAACTGTTTTTT
cdr3_aa: CASSLGQGANEKLFF

j_call: TRBJ2-3
cdr3_length: 14
clone_size: few
v_call: TRBV6-2/TRBV6-3
d_call: TRBD2
cdr3_nt: TGTGCCAGCAGCAATAGCGGGAGCACAGATACGCAGTATTTT
cdr3_aa: CASSNSGSTDTQYF

j_call: TRBJ1-2
cdr3_length: 17
clone_size: few
v_call: TRBV5-1
d_call: TRBD1
cdr3_nt: TGCGCCAGCAGCGTGAGCGGGACAGGGAATTTTGGCTATGGCTACACCTTC
cdr3_aa: CASSVSGTGNFGYGYTF

j_call: TRBJ2-2
cdr3_length: 16
clone_size: .
v_call: TRBV5-1
d_call: TRBD1
cdr3_nt: TGCGCCAGCAGACGGATCGGGACAGGTATCACCGGGGAGCTGTTTTTT
cdr3_aa: CASRRIGTGITGELFF

j_call: TRBJ2-1
cdr3_length: 14
clone_size: .
v_call: TRBV29-1
d_call: TRBD1
cdr3_nt: TGCAGCGTTGAGGCCAGGGGGATCTACAATGAGCAGTTCTTC
cdr3_aa: CSVEARGIYNEQFF

j_call: TRBJ1-1
cdr3_length: 14
clone_size: few
v_call: TRBV18
d_call: TRBD1
cdr3_nt: TGTGCCAGCTCACCCCGACAGGGTGGCACTGAAGCTTTCTTT
cdr3_aa: CASSPRQGGTEAFF

j_call: TRBJ1-1
cdr3_length: 13
clone_size: .
v_call: TRBV19
d_call: .
cdr3_nt: TGTGCCAGTTCTCAGGGTATTCTTGGTGAAGCTTTCTTT
cdr3_aa: CASSQGILGEAFF

j_call: TRBJ1-4
cdr3_length: 16
clone_size: .
v_call: TRBV3-1/TRBV3-2
d_call: .
cdr3_nt: TGTGCCAGCAGCCAAACCCCCGGACAGCGGAATGAAAAACTGTTTTTT
cdr3_aa: CASSQTPGQRNEKLFF

j_call: TRBJ1-3
cdr3_length: 15
clone_size: .
v_call: TRBV3-1/TRBV3-2
d_call: .
cdr3_nt: TGTGCCAGCAGCGACAGGAGAGCAGCTGGAAACACCATATATTTT
cdr3_aa: CASSDRRAAGNTIYF

j_call: TRBJ1-1
cdr3_length: 14
clone_size: .
v_call: TRBV10-3
d_call: .
cdr3_nt: TGTGCCATCAGTGAGTCCAGGGTGGGCACTGAAGCTTTCTTT
cdr3_aa: CAISESRVGTEAFF

j_call: TRBJ2-5
cdr3_length: 14
clone_size: .
v_call: TRBV18
d_call: .
cdr3_nt: TGTGCCAGCTCACCACCCACCGGTACAGAGACCCAGTACTTC
cdr3_aa: CASSPPTGTETQYF

j_call: TRBJ2-5
cdr3_length: 16
clone_size: .
v_call: TRBV28
d_call: .
cdr3_nt: TGTGCCAGCAGTTTAGATACTAGCAGGTACCAAGAGACCCAGTACTTC
cdr3_aa: CASSLDTSRYQETQYF

j_call: TRBJ1-5
cdr3_length: 15
clone_size: .
v_call: TRBV6-2/TRBV6-3
d_call: .
cdr3_nt: TGTGCCAGCAGTGAGATCTCCCCGGGGTATCAGCCCCAGCATTTT
cdr3_aa: CASSEISPGYQPQHF